The TCR beta chain under discussion was sequenced for a study of blood T cell repertoires in COVID-19. At the level of the study: Acute-phase and convalescent COVID-19 samples originated in the United States, Italy and Spain. The analysed material was cDNA or gDNA that came from T cells, B-cell-depleted T cells, or PBMCs.

Here immunoSEQ multiplex PCR was the method, and the copy in TCRdb shows in-frame clones only, minus some. Among roughly 410,000 clones listed, 70% to 90% were seen once. Sequenced: peripheral blood. This sequence was found in a woman aged 40 to 49 with COVID-19, enrolled during active disease.

CDR3 residues: CAISPRDRVNSPLHF. The CDR3 DNA follows: TGTGCCATCAGCCCCCGGGACAGGGTTAATTCACCCCTCCACTTT. This chain joins TRBV10-3 and TRBJ1-6, with 9 bases matching TRBD1. Per germline, CDR1 ENHRY and CDR2 SYGVKD. V lost 6 bases and J lost 6; bases outside the gene matches: 6. This CDR3 spans 15 amino acids.